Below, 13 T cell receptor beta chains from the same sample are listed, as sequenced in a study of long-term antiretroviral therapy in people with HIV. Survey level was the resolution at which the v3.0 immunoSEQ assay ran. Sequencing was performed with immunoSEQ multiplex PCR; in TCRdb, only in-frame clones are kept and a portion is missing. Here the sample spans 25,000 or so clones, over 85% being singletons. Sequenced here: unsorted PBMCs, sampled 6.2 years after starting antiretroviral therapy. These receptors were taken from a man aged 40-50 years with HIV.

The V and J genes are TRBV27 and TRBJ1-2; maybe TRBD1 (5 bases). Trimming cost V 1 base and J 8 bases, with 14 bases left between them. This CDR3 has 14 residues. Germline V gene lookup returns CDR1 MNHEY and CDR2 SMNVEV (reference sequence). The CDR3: CASSLFRGGKGYTF. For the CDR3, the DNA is TGTGCCAGCAGTTTATTCCGGGGGGGGAAAGGCTACACCTTC.

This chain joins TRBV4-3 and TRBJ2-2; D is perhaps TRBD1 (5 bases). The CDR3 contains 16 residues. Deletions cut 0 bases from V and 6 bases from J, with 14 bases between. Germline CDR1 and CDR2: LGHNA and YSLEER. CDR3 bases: TGCGCCAGCAGCCAAGATACAAGTAGGGGTGCCGGGGAGCTGTTTTTT. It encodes CASSQDTSRGAGELFF.

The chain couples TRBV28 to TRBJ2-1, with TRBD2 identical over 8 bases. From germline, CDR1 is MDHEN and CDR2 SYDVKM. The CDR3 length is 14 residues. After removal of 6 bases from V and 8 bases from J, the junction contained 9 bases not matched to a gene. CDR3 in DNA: TGTGCCAGCAGATCCGGGACTAGTAACCATGAGCAGTTCTTC. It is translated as CASRSGTSNHEQFF. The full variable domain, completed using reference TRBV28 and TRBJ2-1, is DVKVTQSSRYLVKRTGEKVFLECVQDMDHENMFWYRQDPGLGLRLIYFSYDVKMKEKGDIPEGYSVSREKKERFSLILESASTNQTSMYLCASRSGTSNHEQFFGPGTRLTVL.

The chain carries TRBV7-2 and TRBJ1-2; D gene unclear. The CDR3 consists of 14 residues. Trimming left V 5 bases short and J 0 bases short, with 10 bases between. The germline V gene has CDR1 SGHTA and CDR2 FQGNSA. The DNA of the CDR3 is TGTGCCAGCAGCGTCGACGGAGCTAACTATGGCTACACCTTC. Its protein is CASSVDGANYGYTF.

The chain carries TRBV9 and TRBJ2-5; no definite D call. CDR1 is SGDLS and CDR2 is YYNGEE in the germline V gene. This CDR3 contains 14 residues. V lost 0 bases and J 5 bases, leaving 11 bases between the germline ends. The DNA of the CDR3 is TGTGCCAGCAGCGTAGTCGATAGTTGGGAGACCCAGTACTTC. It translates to CASSVVDSWETQYF.

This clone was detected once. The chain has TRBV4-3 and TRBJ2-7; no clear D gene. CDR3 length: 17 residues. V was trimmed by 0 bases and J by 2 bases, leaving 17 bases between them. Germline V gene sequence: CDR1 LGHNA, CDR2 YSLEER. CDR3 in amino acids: CASSQEIGASTPYEQYF. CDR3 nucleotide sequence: TGCGCCAGCAGCCAAGAAATCGGAGCCTCGACTCCCTACGAGCAGTACTTC.

CDR3 loop: CASSSGGGGAYGYTF. CDR3 bases: TGCGCCAGCAGCTCTGGAGGGGGTGGTGCCTATGGCTACACCTTC. This sequence joins TRBV5-1 and TRBJ1-2; the D gene is possibly TRBD1 (6 bases). Germline-derived CDR1 and CDR2 are SGHRS and YFSETQ. This CDR3 has 15 amino acids. Trimming cost V 3 bases and J 4 bases, with 16 bases left between them.

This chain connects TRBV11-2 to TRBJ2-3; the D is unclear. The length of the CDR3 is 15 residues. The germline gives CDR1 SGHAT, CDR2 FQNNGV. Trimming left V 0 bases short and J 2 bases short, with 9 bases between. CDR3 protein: CASSLDSLNTDTQYF. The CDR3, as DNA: TGTGCCAGCAGCTTAGACTCGCTTAACACAGATACGCAGTATTTT.

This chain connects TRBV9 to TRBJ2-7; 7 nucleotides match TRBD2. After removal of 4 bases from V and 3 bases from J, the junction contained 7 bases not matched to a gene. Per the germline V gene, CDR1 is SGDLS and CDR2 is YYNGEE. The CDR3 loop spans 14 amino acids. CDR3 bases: TGTGCCAGCAGCCCCGGGGGGAGCGGCTACGAGCAGTACTTC. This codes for CASSPGGSGYEQYF.

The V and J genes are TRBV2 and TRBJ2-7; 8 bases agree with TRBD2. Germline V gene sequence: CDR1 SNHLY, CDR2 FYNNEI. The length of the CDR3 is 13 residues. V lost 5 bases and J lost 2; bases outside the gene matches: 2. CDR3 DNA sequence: TGTGCCAGCAGTCCGGGACTAGCCTACGAGCAGTACTTC. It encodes CASSPGLAYEQYF.

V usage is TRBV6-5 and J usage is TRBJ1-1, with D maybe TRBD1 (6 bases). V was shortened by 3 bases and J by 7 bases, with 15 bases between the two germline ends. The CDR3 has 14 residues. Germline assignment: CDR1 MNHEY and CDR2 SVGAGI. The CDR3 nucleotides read TGTGCCAGCAGTTATTCCGACACGACAGGTGAAGCTTTCTTT. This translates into CASSYSDTTGEAFF.

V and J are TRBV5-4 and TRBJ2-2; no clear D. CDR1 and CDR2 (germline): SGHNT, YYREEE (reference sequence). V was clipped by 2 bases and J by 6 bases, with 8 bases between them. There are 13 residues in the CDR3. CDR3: CASSLLEAGELFF. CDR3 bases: TGTGCCAGCAGCTTATTGGAAGCCGGGGAGCTGTTTTTT.

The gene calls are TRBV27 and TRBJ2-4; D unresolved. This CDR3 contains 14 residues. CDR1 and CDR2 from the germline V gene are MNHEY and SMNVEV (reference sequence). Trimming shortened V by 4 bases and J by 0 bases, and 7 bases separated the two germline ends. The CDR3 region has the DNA TGTGCCAGCAGTTACAGTTTAGCCAAAAACATTCAGTACTTC. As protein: CASSYSLAKNIQYF.